In its sample, the clone carrying this T cell receptor beta chain was seen many times. What it recognizes is unknown. This sample stems from a study of CD8 T cells in ankylosing spondylitis. Trimming took 5 bases from V and 5 from J, leaving 10 bases between them. The germline CDR1 and CDR2 sequences are SGHAT and FQNNGV. The CDR3 contains 12 residues. Study outcomes and limitations: Seemingly characteristic of ankylosing spondylitis blood was a TCR beta motif consisting of about 8 highly homologous variants. Relatively scarce in peripheral blood, disease-linked clones were CD8+.

Using quantitative 5'-RACE with molecular barcodes, the authors made TCR beta libraries. TCRdb itself ran the 5' RACE reads through MiXCR, one entry per CDR3 protein. The sample carries around 140,000 distinct CDR3 sequences, 10% to 12% recorded once. The V and J genes are TRBV11-2 and TRBJ2-7; no definite D call. The sequenced material came from blood, either unsorted or a sorted T cell fraction (not recorded which). The sequence was obtained from a female donor with ankylosing spondylitis or in good health (not recorded which). The CDR3 reads CASSLDAHEQYF. CDR3 sequence (DNA): TGTGCCAGCAGCCTGGACGCTCACGAGCAGTACTTC.